This entry lists 6 T cell receptor beta chains sequenced from one sample in a study of Graves' ophthalmopathy and Graves' hyperthyroidism. From RNA, the CDR3 regions of TCR beta chains were amplified and sequenced. RT-PCR with HTBI primers came first, then second-round multiplex PCR. TCRdb itself ran the multiplex PCR reads through MiXCR, one entry per CDR3 protein. The profile shows over 650,000 distinct CDR3 sequences, about 38% of them singletons. The sample consisted of peripheral blood. Receptors were obtained from an adult man with Graves' ophthalmopathy.

Comments on this clonotype: This could be a read error, since a much larger clone is one nucleotide away. The CDR3 does not close with the conserved phenylalanine or tryptophan, likely indicating a read error. The rearrangement uses TRBV15 and TRBJ1-5; possibly TRBD1 for D (5 bases). This CDR3 has 15 residues. V was shortened by 0 bases and J by 4 bases, with 10 bases between the two germline ends. Germline assignment: CDR1 LNHNV and CDR2 YYDKDF (reference sequence). The CDR3 here is CATSRDSGGNQPQHL. CDR3 DNA: TGTGCCACCAGCAGAGATTCTGGGGGAAATCAGCCCCAGCATCTT.

The sample holds one count of this clonotype. Here the CDR3 DNA reads TGCAGCGTCCCGGGGACAGGGGTATTGGAGACCCAGTACTTC. Protein product: CSVPGTGVLETQYF. This sequence joins TRBV29-1 and TRBJ2-5; 10 bases line up with TRBD1. The CDR3 is made up of 14 amino acids. CDR1 and CDR2 (germline): SQVTM, ANQGSEA. Germline trimming cut 6 bases from V and 5 bases from J; bases unmatched to any gene: 9.

This clonotype appeared many times. V and J are TRBV19 and TRBJ1-5; the D gene is possibly TRBD1 (6 bases). Germline CDR1 is LNHDA and CDR2 is SQIVND (reference sequence). Trimming removed 10 bases at V and 7 bases at J, with 17 bases between. The CDR3 spans 13 residues. CDR3 residues: CAIGLQGGQPQHF. The CDR3, as DNA: TGTGCCATAGGATTACAGGGTGGCCAGCCCCAGCATTTT.

The V call is TRBV12-3 or TRBV12-4, the J call TRBJ1-3, with TRBD1 matching over 7 bases. Trimming removed 6 bases from V and 3 bases from J; junction bases left unmatched: 11. This CDR3 contains 16 residues. CDR3 protein: CASSRSRGYYGNTIYF. DNA for the CDR3: TGTGCCAGCAGCCGCAGCAGGGGGTACTATGGAAACACCATATATTTT.

This clonotype was seen at least ten times. V is TRBV5-8 and J is TRBJ1-2; the match to TRBD1 covers 7 bases. Unmatched junction bases numbered 4, after V lost 5 bases and J lost 3 bases. This CDR3 region has 13 residues. Per germline, CDR1 SGHTS and CDR2 YDEGEE. CDR3 region: CASRSTGDYGYTF. DNA for the CDR3: TGTGCCAGCAGAAGCACAGGGGACTATGGCTACACCTTC.

This clonotype was detected once. The V call is TRBV2, the J call TRBJ1-2; a weak D match, TRBD1 (5 bases). V was clipped by 8 bases and J by 8 bases, with 18 bases between them. The CDR3 sequence is 13 residues long. The germline gives CDR1 SNHLY, CDR2 FYNNEI. CDR3 residues: CASLRAGRDGYTF. Here the CDR3 DNA reads TGTGCCAGCTTGAGGGCAGGGAGAGACGGCTACACCTTC.